One sample yielded the 12 T cell receptor beta chains listed below, sequenced in a study of cytomegalovirus exposure and HLA in healthy donors. PCR involved 60 Vbeta and 13 Jbeta primers. Here immunoSEQ multiplex PCR was the method, and the copy in TCRdb shows in-frame clones only, minus some. The sample lists under 250,000 clones, approximately 88% seen once, with 0.71% in the top ten. The sequenced material came from PBMCs. The receptors shown here come from a boy aged 2-15 years in good health and CMV-seronegative.

Remarks on this clone: The same CDR3 also results from other DNA sequences found in this sample. The V and J genes are TRBV19 and TRBJ1-1; the D is unclear. CDR3 length: 13 residues. V was clipped by 3 bases and J by 0 bases, with 5 bases between them. Germline V gives CDR1 LNHDA, CDR2 SQIVND (reference sequence). The CDR3: CASSMAVNTEAFF. CDR3 sequence (DNA): TGTGCCAGTAGTATGGCGGTGAACACTGAAGCTTTCTTT.

V gene TRBV5-1 combines with J gene TRBJ2-5; 8 bases map to TRBD1. V was clipped by 3 bases and J by 5 bases; unmatched bases: 6. The CDR3 consists of 14 residues. Germline CDR1 is SGHRS and CDR2 is YFSETQ. The CDR3 nucleotides are TGCGCCAGCAGCTCAGGGACAGGAGGGGAGACCCAGTACTTC. Its translation is CASSSGTGGETQYF.

The rearrangement joins TRBV13 to TRBJ2-3; 7 bases match TRBD2. Per the germline V gene, CDR1 is PRHDT and CDR2 is FYEKMQ (reference sequence). The CDR3 covers 14 residues. J lost 1 base, V lost 4 bases, and 2 bases had no gene match. The CDR3 DNA reads as TGTGCCAGCAGCTCTGCGGGGGGCACAGATACGCAGTATTTT. Translating gives CASSSAGGTDTQYF. Together with reference TRBV13 and TRBJ2-3, the CDR3 gives the full variable domain: AAGVIQSPRHLIKEKRETATLKCYPIPRHDTVYWYQQGPGQDPQFLISFYEKMQSDKGSIPDRFSAQQFSDYHSELNMSSLELGDSALYFCASSSAGGTDTQYFGPGTRLTVL.

This clone was counted a few times. This chain uses TRBV5-1 with TRBJ1-1; 10 nucleotides match TRBD1. This CDR3 spans 17 amino acids. CDR1 is SGHRS, CDR2 YFSETQ, per germline. V was pared by 1 base and J by 0 bases, with 6 bases of the junction left unmatched. This chain's CDR3 is CASSLLGTGAMNTEAFF. CDR3 nucleotide sequence: TGCGCCAGCAGCTTGCTCGGGACAGGGGCCATGAACACTGAAGCTTTCTTT.

The genes are TRBV10-3 and TRBJ2-1; D might be TRBD1 (6 bases). Germline V gene lookup returns CDR1 ENHRY and CDR2 SYGVKD. V was pared by 6 bases and J by 0 bases, with 15 bases between. The CDR3 has 16 residues. The CDR3 nucleotides are TGTGCCATCAGAACCTCTAGGGGGAGCTCCTACAATGAGCAGTTCTTC. Amino acid sequence: CAIRTSRGSSYNEQFF.

V gene TRBV19 combines with J gene TRBJ1-5; TRBD1 agrees at 7 bases. Germline CDR1 reads LNHDA; CDR2 reads SQIVND (reference sequence). The V and J ends lost 5 bases and 1 base, in that order; junction bases with no gene match: 5. The CDR3 runs to 15 residues. CDR3 in amino acids: CASSLGTASNQPQHF. The CDR3 bases are TGTGCCAGTAGTTTAGGGACAGCAAGCAATCAGCCCCAGCATTTT.

This clone has only a few counts. A junction end diverges from the germline sequence, so it may reflect a read error. This rearrangement joins TRBV19 to TRBJ1-1; D is possibly TRBD1 (5 bases). Germline V CDR1 and CDR2: LNHDA, SQIVND (reference sequence). CDR3 size: 12 residues. The CDR3 DNA reads TGTGCCAGTAGTAGGAGGGACGGACCGGGATCTTTT. It encodes CASSRRDGPGSF.

This sequence joins TRBV5-1 and TRBJ2-1; D not resolved. The germline V and J ends were trimmed by 4 bases and 5 bases, with 10 bases remaining between them. Germline CDR1 and CDR2: SGHRS and YFSETQ. The length of the CDR3 is 13 residues. This CDR3 reads CASSRSTNNEQFF. Here the CDR3 DNA reads TGCGCCAGCAGCCGGAGTACTAACAATGAGCAGTTCTTC. The entire variable domain, with the rest obtained from reference TRBV5-1 and TRBJ2-1, is as follows: KAGVTQTPRYLIKTRGQQVTLSCSPISGHRSVSWYQQTPGQGLQFLFEYFSETQRNKGNFPGRFSGRQFSNSRSEMNVSTLELGDSALYLCASSRSTNNEQFFGPGTRLTVL.

This rearrangement joins TRBV27 to TRBJ2-7; 11 positions match TRBD2. The CDR3 has 16 amino acids. The ends lost 2 bases at V and 1 base at J; junction bases unmatched: 4. Germline-derived CDR1 and CDR2 are MNHEY and SMNVEV (reference sequence). DNA of the CDR3: TGTGCCAGCAGTTTAGGGACTAGCGGTACGTCCTACGAGCAGTACTTC. Its protein is CASSLGTSGTSYEQYF.

V is TRBV7-8 and J is TRBJ2-1; 9 nucleotides line up with TRBD2. This CDR3 has 17 residues. V was pared by 1 base and J by 5 bases, with 9 bases of the junction left unmatched. CDR1 is SGHVS, CDR2 FQNEAQ, per germline. As DNA, the CDR3 is TGTGCCAGCAGCTTAGTACAGCGGGGGGCCCCCCACAATGAGCAGTTCTTC. Translation gives CASSLVQRGAPHNEQFF.

The rearrangement joins TRBV11-2 to TRBJ2-7; 12 bases match TRBD2. V lost 0 bases to trimming and J lost 7 bases; unmatched junction nucleotides: 13. The CDR3 sequence is 18 residues long. Germline CDR1 and CDR2: SGHAT and FQNNGV. CDR3 residues: CASSLERTSGIPVGEQYF. DNA of the CDR3: TGTGCCAGCAGCTTAGAGAGGACTAGCGGGATCCCGGTCGGGGAGCAGTACTTC.

The V and J genes are TRBV30 and TRBJ1-6; D may be TRBD1 (6 bases). The V and J ends lost 7 bases and 8 bases respectively, with 15 bases between them. This CDR3 spans 13 amino acids. Germline-derived CDR1 and CDR2 are GTSNPN and SVGIG (reference sequence). The CDR3 reads CASQQGLDSPLHF. The CDR3, as DNA: TGTGCCTCGCAACAGGGTTTGGATTCACCCCTCCACTTT. Using reference TRBV30 and TRBJ1-6 for the parts outside the CDR3, the full variable domain is SQTIHQWPATLVQPVGSPLSLECTVEGTSNPNLYWYRQAAGRGLQLLFYSVGIGQISSEVPQNLSASRPQDRQFILSSKKLLLSDSGFYLCASQQGLDSPLHFGNGTRLTVT.